The 26 T cell receptor beta chains below come from one sample, sequenced in a study of post-analysis software for immune sequencing data. Whole-study results and caveats: With TRBV5-6, TRBV5-1 and TRBV20-1 included, about five TRBV segments were more frequent in patients than in controls.

Unique-molecular-identifier-tagged TCR beta cDNA libraries were used. TCRdb analysed the PCR reads with MiXCR anew, one entry per CDR3 protein. The sample contains about 400,000 distinct CDR3 sequences, approximately 33% of which appear only once. These TCRs' antigens remain unknown. Sequencing was performed on blood. The receptors were gathered from a girl between 10 and 17 years old with multiple sclerosis.

In regard to this clonotype: One end of the junction fails to match germline, which may point to a read error. This chain uses TRBV6-1 with TRBJ2-3; TRBD2 matches at 9 bases. The CDR3 is made up of 13 amino acids. Germline loops: CDR1 MNHNS, CDR2 SASEGT. CDR3 DNA: TGTGCCAGTCGACTAGCGGCCACAGATGCGCAGTATTTT. It yields the protein CASRLAATDAQYF.

This clonotype was detected ten times or more. The chain carries TRBV5-1 and TRBJ2-5; possibly TRBD1 or TRBD2 for D (5 bases each). This CDR3 is 16 amino acids long. The V end was cut by 0 bases, the J end by 5 bases, with 17 bases between. Germline V gives CDR1 SGHRS, CDR2 YFSETQ. The CDR3 coding sequence is TGCGCCAGCAGCTTGGCCGGGACCTCCATGGGGGAGACCCAGTACTTC. Amino acids: CASSLAGTSMGETQYF.

The V call is TRBV19, the J call TRBJ2-7, with TRBD1 identical over 9 bases. The V gene's germline CDR1 is LNHDA and CDR2 SQIVND (reference sequence). V shed 5 bases, J shed 1 base, and the junction held 6 bases outside the gene matches. The CDR3 is 15 residues long. The CDR3, as DNA: TGTGCCAGTAGTGATCCGGGACAGGGATCCTACGAGCAGTACTTC. The encoded protein is CASSDPGQGSYEQYF.

The chain uses TRBV18 and TRBJ2-1; weak D call: TRBD1 (6 bases). The CDR3 runs to 13 residues. Germline lookup yields CDR1 KGHSH and CDR2 LQKENI. Trimming cost V 5 bases and J 8 bases, with 13 bases left between them. The CDR3: CASSGIQGHEQFF. As DNA, the CDR3 is TGTGCCAGCTCAGGAATACAGGGCCATGAGCAGTTCTTC.

This clonotype was detected a few times. The chain couples TRBV18 to TRBJ2-5, with D hard to call. V dropped 0 bases and J dropped 4 bases, with 6 bases sitting between them. CDR1 is KGHSH and CDR2 is LQKENI in the germline V gene. The CDR3 has 13 amino acids. CDR3 sequence reads: CASSPPGRETQYF. DNA of the CDR3: TGTGCCAGCTCACCACCGGGAAGAGAGACCCAGTACTTC. The full variable domain, in which reference TRBV18 and TRBJ2-5 provide the parts outside the CDR3, is NAGVMQNPRHLVRRRGQEARLRCSPMKGHSHVYWYRQLPEEGLKFMVYLQKENIIDESGMPKERFSAEFPKEGPSILRIQQVVRGDSAAYFCASSPPGRETQYFGPGTRLLVL.

This chain uses TRBV24-1 with TRBJ2-1, with D maybe TRBD2 (6 bases). Trimming shortened V by 7 bases and J by 8 bases, and 14 bases separated the two germline ends. Germline V gene lookup returns CDR1 KGHDR and CDR2 SFDVKD. This CDR3 has 13 amino acids. The CDR3 DNA sequence: TGTGCCACCAGACTTCAAGGAGGGGATGAGCAGTTCTTC. Translation: CATRLQGGDEQFF.

This chain uses TRBV4-2 with TRBJ1-2, with a possible D match to TRBD1 (6 bases). The V gene's germline CDR1 is LGHNA and CDR2 YNFKEQ. The V end was cut by 0 bases, the J end by 7 bases, with 15 bases between. This CDR3 has 15 amino acids. CDR3 sequence (DNA): TGTGCCAGCAGCCAAGATGTCCAGGGGCGCGGTGGCTACACCTTC. Amino acid sequence: CASSQDVQGRGGYTF.

The chain is built from TRBV15 and TRBJ2-1; 12 bases map to TRBD1. The CDR3 has 16 residues. The germline V gene encodes CDR1 LNHNV and CDR2 YYDKDF (reference sequence). The ends lost 0 bases at V and 8 bases at J; junction bases unmatched: 5. This CDR3 reads CATSRDSGTGGYEQFF. DNA of the CDR3: TGTGCCACCAGCAGAGATTCGGGGACAGGGGGCTATGAGCAGTTCTTC.

The chain carries TRBV4-3 and TRBJ1-2; unclear D gene. Trimming removed 4 bases from V and 0 bases from J, with 9 bases in between. The CDR3 runs 14 residues. CDR1 LGHNA and CDR2 YSLEER come from the germline V gene. CDR3 amino acids: CASSRPTPNYGYTF. CDR3 sequence (DNA): TGCGCCAGCAGCCGTCCGACACCTAACTATGGCTACACCTTC.

The V and J genes are TRBV24-1 and TRBJ2-3; 7 nucleotides match TRBD1. In germline, CDR1 is KGHDR, CDR2 SFDVKD. Germline trimming cut 2 bases from V and 4 bases from J; bases unmatched to any gene: 5. There are 15 residues in the CDR3. CDR3 nucleotides: TGTGCCACCAGTGATTCCCCGGACAGGTCAGATACGCAGTATTTT. Amino acid sequence: CATSDSPDRSDTQYF.

The sample holds a few counts of this clonotype. The rearrangement uses TRBV2 and TRBJ1-4, with D unresolved. Germline CDR1 reads SNHLY; CDR2 reads FYNNEI. V was trimmed by 10 bases and J by 3 bases, leaving 12 bases between them. The CDR3 length is 13 residues. The CDR3 sequence: CAIKNTANEKLFF. The CDR3 DNA is TGTGCCATTAAGAACACGGCTAATGAAAAACTGTTTTTT.

Note on this clonotype: Here the CDR3 omits its conserved ending phenylalanine or tryptophan, so a read error is the likely source. The CDR3 reads CASRLAGGPQETQYV. The CDR3 bases are TGTGCCAGCAGACTAGCGGGGGGGCCCCAAGAGACCCAGTACGTC. This chain joins TRBV6-2 or TRBV6-3 and TRBJ2-5; 13 nucleotides agree with TRBD2. The CDR3 runs to 15 residues. The germline CDR1 and CDR2 sequences are MNHEY and SVGEGT. V shed 6 bases and J 1 base; nucleotides not matched to a gene: 2.

V usage is TRBV11-2 and J usage is TRBJ1-2, with D uncertain. Germline V gives CDR1 SGHAT, CDR2 FQNNGV. Trimming shortened V by 5 bases and J by 0 bases, and 7 bases separated the two germline ends. This CDR3 comprises 13 residues. The CDR3 DNA is TGTGCCAGCAGCCTTCACGCTAACTATGGCTACACCTTC. Its translation is CASSLHANYGYTF.

The V gene is TRBV11-2, the J gene TRBJ2-1; unclear D gene. The CDR3 has 11 amino acids. The germline V gene encodes CDR1 SGHAT and CDR2 FQNNGV. Trimming pared 3 bases from V and 6 bases from J, leaving 3 bases between. The CDR3 nucleotides are TGTGCCAGCAGCTTCGCCAATGAGCAGTTCTTC. Amino acid sequence: CASSFANEQFF.

This chain links TRBV6-2 or TRBV6-3 with TRBJ2-5; D possibly uses TRBD1 or TRBD2 (5 bases each). Germline loops: CDR1 MNHEY, CDR2 SVGEGT. This CDR3 has 16 amino acids. Trimming cost V 0 bases and J 2 bases, with 13 bases left between them. The CDR3 region has the DNA TGTGCCAGCAGTTACTCCCGGGGCGCCCCACAAGAGACCCAGTACTTC. This translates into CASSYSRGAPQETQYF.

This chain connects TRBV20-1 to TRBJ2-7, with D tentatively TRBD1 or TRBD2 (5 bases each). Germline assignment: CDR1 DFQATT and CDR2 SNEGSKA (reference sequence). V shed 8 bases and J shed 4 bases, with 18 bases lying between them. The CDR3 loop spans 13 amino acids. This CDR3 reads CSPLRRGVYEQYF. CDR3 bases: TGCAGTCCACTGCGCCGAGGGGTATACGAGCAGTACTTC.

The gene calls are TRBV6-1 and TRBJ2-7, with D possibly matching TRBD1 (5 bases). Trimming removed 2 bases from V and 4 bases from J, with 12 bases in between. CDR3 length: 14 residues. CDR1 and CDR2 from the germline V gene are MNHNS and SASEGT. CDR3 in amino acids: CASSEIQGSYEQYF. The CDR3 bases are TGTGCCAGCAGTGAAATCCAGGGCTCATACGAGCAGTACTTC.

The rearrangement joins TRBV4-2 to TRBJ2-7; D uncertain. The end of the DNA is better explained by TRBJ2-5, so the J call may be wrong. Per the germline V gene, CDR1 is LGHNA and CDR2 is YNFKEQ. The CDR3 consists of 13 residues. CDR3 loop: CASSQEVGETQYF. Here the CDR3 DNA reads TGTGCCAGCAGCCAAGAGGTTGGGGAGACCCAGTACTTC.

This clonotype came up a few times. The CDR3 is CASSVYSYGYTF. CDR3 in DNA: TGTGCCAGCAGTGTTTATTCGTATGGCTACACCTTC. The chain links TRBV6-1 to TRBJ1-2; D is unclear. Germline loops: CDR1 MNHNS, CDR2 SASEGT. V lost 4 bases and J 5 bases, leaving 8 bases between the germline ends. The CDR3 runs 12 residues.

The rearrangement links TRBV28 to TRBJ2-3; 7 bases align to TRBD2. Losses at the gene ends were 7 bases for V and 3 bases for J; bases not matched to a gene: 7. This CDR3 region has 14 residues. CDR1 is MDHEN and CDR2 is SYDVKM in the germline V gene. CDR3 region: CASTTGGGTDTQYF. CDR3 in DNA: TGTGCCAGCACCACGGGCGGGGGTACAGATACGCAGTATTTT.

The chain carries TRBV12-3 or TRBV12-4 and TRBJ1-1, with 9 bases identical to TRBD1. The trim removed 5 bases at V and 6 bases at J, leaving 10 bases unmatched. This CDR3 region has 15 residues. The CDR3 loop is CASSPGDRERAEAFF. CDR3 DNA sequence: TGTGCCAGCAGTCCGGGGGACAGGGAACGCGCTGAAGCTTTCTTT.

This rearrangement joins TRBV7-3 to TRBJ2-3; 9 positions agree with TRBD1. The CDR3 length is 16 residues. The J segment lost 2 bases and the V segment lost 5 bases, leaving 8 bases of the junction unmatched. Per the germline V gene, CDR1 is SGHTA and CDR2 is FQGTGA. This CDR3 is CASSQGTGHATDTQYF. CDR3 nucleotide sequence: TGTGCCAGCAGCCAAGGGACAGGGCATGCCACAGATACGCAGTATTTT.

This clonotype appeared a few times. This rearrangement joins TRBV10-2 to TRBJ1-6, with 9 bases identical to TRBD1. J lost 7 bases, V lost 4 bases, and 8 bases had no gene match. Germline CDR1 is WSHSY and CDR2 is SAAADI. The CDR3 spans 16 residues. The CDR3 DNA sequence: TGCGCCAGCAGTGGAGGGACAGGGTTCCCCAATTCACCCCTCCACTTT. Translation: CASSGGTGFPNSPLHF.

The rearrangement uses TRBV5-1 and TRBJ1-5; D perhaps matches TRBD1 (5 bases). CDR1 and CDR2 (germline): SGHRS, YFSETQ. Trimming shortened V by 1 base and J by 4 bases, and 12 bases separated the two germline ends. This CDR3 comprises 15 residues. The CDR3 loop reads CASSLMGGRNQPQHF. CDR3 in DNA: TGCGCCAGCAGCTTGATGGGGGGAAGGAATCAGCCCCAGCATTTT.

The rearrangement joins TRBV12-3 or TRBV12-4 to TRBJ2-4; D is perhaps TRBD1 (6 bases). The CDR3 contains 13 residues. The ends were cut back, 3 bases at V and 6 bases at J, with 9 bases in the middle. This CDR3 is CASSFPDRNIQYF. The CDR3 DNA is TGTGCCAGCAGTTTCCCGGACAGAAACATTCAGTACTTC.

The chain uses TRBV7-8 and TRBJ2-7; 12 bases fit TRBD2. V shed 3 bases and J 3 bases; nucleotides not matched to a gene: 9. The CDR3 consists of 17 residues. Germline CDR1 and CDR2: SGHVS and FQNEAQ. The chain's CDR3 is CASSFQTSGGLSYEQYF. The CDR3 DNA is TGTGCCAGCAGCTTCCAGACTAGCGGGGGCCTCAGCTACGAGCAGTACTTC.